The 22 T cell receptor beta chains reported below all come from one sample, sequenced in a study of chemoradiotherapy in HPV16-positive cancers. The protocol was immunoSEQ multiplex PCR, while the TCRdb copy is restricted to in-frame clones and leaves out a portion. The table records about 29,000 clones, 93% of them present only once. Here the sequenced sample was blood, taken from a patient who underwent chemoradiotherapy. The receptors derive from a human donor with HPV-associated anogenital cancer.

This chain connects TRBV7-2 to TRBJ2-6; weak D call: TRBD1 (5 bases). The germline V and J ends were trimmed by 1 base and 4 bases, with 17 bases remaining between them. Germline CDR1 is SGHTA and CDR2 is FQGNSA. This CDR3 contains 18 residues. Written as DNA, the CDR3 is TGTGCCAGCAGCTTAGGATTCCGACAGCGCTCCGGGGCCAACGTCCTGACTTTC. It specifies CASSLGFRQRSGANVLTF.

The V gene is TRBV19, the J gene TRBJ1-1; 10 nucleotides align to TRBD1. Trimming removed 1 base from V and 5 bases from J; junction bases left unmatched: 4. The CDR3 has 15 amino acids. CDR1 is LNHDA, CDR2 SQIVND, per germline (reference sequence). DNA for the CDR3: TGTGCCAGTAGTATAGGCGGGACAGGGGTGACTGAAGCTTTCTTT. Its translation: CASSIGGTGVTEAFF.

The chain is built from TRBV5-1 and TRBJ2-1; D unclear. Germline lookup yields CDR1 SGHRS and CDR2 YFSETQ. Trimming left V 6 bases short and J 3 bases short, with 4 bases between. This CDR3 has 11 residues. The CDR3 loop is CASNDYNEQFF. The CDR3 DNA reads as TGCGCCAGCAATGACTACAATGAGCAGTTCTTC.

The gene calls are TRBV11-3 and TRBJ2-7, with 12 positions matching TRBD2. This CDR3 spans 15 amino acids. The V segment lost 5 bases and the J segment 7 bases; nucleotides outside the gene matches: 9. Germline CDR1 SGHNT, CDR2 YENEEA. The CDR3 sequence: CASSPRTSGKDEQYF. CDR3 DNA: TGTGCCAGCAGCCCCCGGACTAGCGGGAAGGATGAGCAGTACTTC.

The V gene is TRBV7-9, the J gene TRBJ1-4; 7 nucleotides match TRBD1. Germline assignment: CDR1 SEHNR and CDR2 FQNEAQ (reference sequence). The CDR3 loop spans 14 amino acids. V dropped 5 bases and J dropped 4; count of bases not matched to a gene: 4. The CDR3 region is CASSPGQNNEKLFF. In DNA, the CDR3 is TGTGCCAGCAGCCCGGGACAGAATAATGAAAAACTGTTTTTT.

The chain employs TRBV5-5 and TRBJ1-5; D remains ambiguous. V shed 4 bases and J shed 4 bases, with 9 bases lying between them. The CDR3 is made up of 13 amino acids. Per germline, CDR1 SGHKS and CDR2 YYEKEE (reference sequence). The CDR3 sequence is CASSPDWNQPQHF. As DNA, the CDR3 is TGTGCCAGCAGCCCGGACTGGAATCAGCCCCAGCATTTT.

This rearrangement joins TRBV9 to TRBJ1-4; D is perhaps TRBD1 (5 bases). Germline V gene sequence: CDR1 SGDLS, CDR2 YYNGEE. The CDR3 length is 16 residues. The germline V and J ends were trimmed by 2 bases and 2 bases, with 13 bases remaining between them. CDR3 sequence: CASSVAGGGTNEKLFF. Here the CDR3 DNA reads TGTGCCAGCAGCGTGGCGGGCGGGGGTACTAATGAAAAACTGTTTTTT.

This clone was counted between two and nine times. V and J are TRBV18 and TRBJ1-2; D is unresolved. This CDR3 region has 15 residues. V shed 0 bases and J shed 0 bases, with 8 bases lying between them. Germline V gene data show CDR1 as KGHSH and CDR2 as LQKENI. This CDR3 reads CASSPPAGTNYGYTF. The CDR3 coding sequence is TGTGCCAGCTCACCACCTGCAGGCACTAACTATGGCTACACCTTC.

The chain employs TRBV6-4 and TRBJ1-2; 9 positions agree with TRBD1. Germline-derived CDR1 and CDR2 are MRHNA and SNTAGT. The V segment lost 6 bases and the J segment 4 bases; nucleotides outside the gene matches: 15. There are 17 residues in the CDR3. CDR3 loop: CASSHPGQGPFIYGYTF. For the CDR3, the DNA is TGTGCCAGCAGCCACCCGGGACAGGGACCGTTTATCTATGGCTACACCTTC.

Here the CDR3 reads CASSIWDTSYEQYF. The DNA for the CDR3 is TGTGCCAGTAGTATATGGGACACTTCCTACGAGCAGTACTTC. V gene TRBV19 combines with J gene TRBJ2-7; maybe TRBD1 (6 bases). V was shortened by 2 bases and J by 1 base, with 9 bases between the two germline ends. This CDR3 region has 14 residues. From germline, CDR1 is LNHDA and CDR2 SQIVND (reference sequence).

The genes are TRBV11-2 and TRBJ2-5, with D possibly being TRBD1 (7 bases). V lost 2 bases, J lost 4 bases, and 20 bases lay in between. CDR3 size: 17 residues. CDR1 is SGHAT and CDR2 is FQNNGV in the germline V gene. CDR3 protein: CASSLINRGGVGETQYF. The DNA for the CDR3 is TGTGCCAGCAGCTTAATAAACAGGGGAGGTGTGGGAGAGACCCAGTACTTC.

This rearrangement joins TRBV5-6 to TRBJ1-1; D perhaps matches TRBD1 (5 bases). The CDR3 consists of 13 residues. In germline, CDR1 is SGHDT, CDR2 YYEEEE. The V end was cut by 4 bases, the J end by 5 bases, with 12 bases between. CDR3 in amino acids: CASSIGVRTEAFF. The DNA for the CDR3 is TGTGCCAGCAGCATAGGGGTAAGGACTGAAGCTTTCTTT.

The rearrangement uses TRBV27 and TRBJ2-5, with D perhaps TRBD1 or TRBD2 (5 bases each). The DNA end favors TRBJ2-7, so the J call may be wrong. This CDR3 comprises 12 residues. Germline CDR1 MNHEY, CDR2 SMNVEV (reference sequence). The DNA for the CDR3 is TGTGCCAGTGAAGGGCAGGGAGACGAGCAGTACTTC. Encoded protein: CASEGQGDEQYF.

The CDR3 sequence is CASSVFGSTDTQYF. CDR3 sequence (DNA): TGTGCCAGCAGTGTTTTCGGGAGCACAGATACGCAGTATTTT. The rearrangement links TRBV25-1 to TRBJ2-3; D uncertain. Trimming cost V 4 bases and J 0 bases, with 8 bases left between them. The CDR3 length is 14 residues. Germline V gene data show CDR1 as MGHDK and CDR2 as SYGVNS.

This clone was seen once. The genes are TRBV25-1 and TRBJ2-5; D not resolved. V dropped 2 bases and J dropped 9 bases, with 13 bases sitting between them. Germline loops: CDR1 MGHDK, CDR2 SYGVNS. The CDR3 extends over 13 amino acids. CDR3 sequence (DNA): TGTGCCAGCAGTGAACCTTCAGACTGGGCCCAGTACTTC. Amino acids: CASSEPSDWAQYF.

V usage is TRBV11-2 and J usage is TRBJ2-6, with TRBD1 matching 7 bases. The CDR3 spans 17 residues. Trimming took 6 bases from V and 0 from J; bases not matched to a gene: 8. Germline values: CDR1 SGHAT, CDR2 FQNNGV. CDR3: CASRKTGQSSGANVLTF. The CDR3 DNA reads as TGTGCCAGCAGAAAAACGGGACAGTCCTCTGGGGCCAACGTCCTGACTTTC.

J is TRBJ2-3 and V is TRBV7-8; D remains unclear. The CDR3 contains 16 residues. Germline V gives CDR1 SGHVS, CDR2 FQNEAQ. V was clipped by 3 bases and J by 2 bases, with 15 bases between them. The DNA for the CDR3 is TGTGCCAGCAGCTTCAGCCGGGTAGACCCCACAGATACGCAGTATTTT. This sequence encodes CASSFSRVDPTDTQYF.

This clone has a handful of counts. The V call is TRBV9, the J call TRBJ2-3; no firm D call. The CDR3 is 15 amino acids. Germline loops: CDR1 SGDLS, CDR2 YYNGEE. Trimming pared 0 bases from V and 5 bases from J, leaving 13 bases between. Written as DNA, the CDR3 is TGTGCCAGCAGCGTAGAAGCGCCGTTGGGAGATACGCAGTATTTT. It is translated as CASSVEAPLGDTQYF.

The V call is TRBV28, the J call TRBJ2-7; D is ambiguous. The ends were cut back, 7 bases at V and 0 bases at J, with 10 bases in the middle. Germline V gives CDR1 MDHEN, CDR2 SYDVKM. This CDR3 is 13 amino acids long. DNA of the CDR3: TGTGCCAGCACCTTGAGGAACTCCTACGAGCAGTACTTC. Residues: CASTLRNSYEQYF.

This clone appeared once. This CDR3 reads CASSYSWVANTEAFF. The CDR3 coding sequence is TGTGCCAGCAGTTACTCATGGGTGGCGAACACTGAAGCTTTCTTT. The chain joins TRBV6-5 to TRBJ1-1; D ambiguous. The CDR3 is 15 residues long. Trimming took off 0 bases at V and 1 base at J, with 9 bases between the two ends. Germline values: CDR1 MNHEY, CDR2 SVGAGI.

The chain joins TRBV2 to TRBJ2-2; D gene unclear. The germline CDR1 and CDR2 sequences are SNHLY and FYNNEI. Trimming took 6 bases from V and 6 from J, leaving 14 bases between them. The CDR3 is 14 residues long. The CDR3 nucleotides are TGTGCCAGCAGGGTAACCGAGTCGGCCGGGGAGCTGTTTTTT. It translates to CASRVTESAGELFF. Full variable domain (remainder filled in from reference TRBV2 and TRBJ2-2): EPEVTQTPSHQVTQMGQEVILRCVPISNHLYFYWYRQILGQKVEFLVSFYNNEISEKSEIFDDQFSVERPDGSNFTLKIRSTKLEDSAMYFCASRVTESAGELFFGEGSRLTVL.

V usage is TRBV6-1 and J usage is TRBJ2-7, with 7 nucleotides matching TRBD1. With 5 bases clipped from V and 4 bases from J, the junction kept 8 bases outside the gene matches. Germline V gene data show CDR1 as MNHNS and CDR2 as SASEGT. The CDR3 length is 14 residues. CDR3 DNA sequence: TGTGCCAGCAGTCACGGGACAGACAAGTACGAGCAGTACTTC. Translation gives CASSHGTDKYEQYF.